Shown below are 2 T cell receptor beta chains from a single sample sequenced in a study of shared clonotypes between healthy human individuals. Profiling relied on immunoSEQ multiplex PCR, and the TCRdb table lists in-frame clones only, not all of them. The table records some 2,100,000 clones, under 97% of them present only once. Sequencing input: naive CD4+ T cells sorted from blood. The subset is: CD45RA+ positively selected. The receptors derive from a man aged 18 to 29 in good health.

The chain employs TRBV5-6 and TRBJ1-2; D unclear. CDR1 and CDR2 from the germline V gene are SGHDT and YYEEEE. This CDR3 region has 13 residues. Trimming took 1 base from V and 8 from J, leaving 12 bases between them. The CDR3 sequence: CASSLIAGPGYTF. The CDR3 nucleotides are TGTGCCAGCAGCTTGATCGCAGGACCGGGCTACACCTTC.

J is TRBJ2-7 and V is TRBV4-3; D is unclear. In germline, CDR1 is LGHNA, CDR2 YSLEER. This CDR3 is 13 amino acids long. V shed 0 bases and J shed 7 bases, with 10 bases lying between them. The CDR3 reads CASSQDVAPEQYF. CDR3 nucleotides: TGCGCCAGCAGCCAAGATGTAGCTCCGGAGCAGTACTTC.